These 10 T cell receptor beta chains originate from one sample sequenced in a study of cytomegalovirus exposure and HLA in healthy donors (dated by TCRdb to 2017 to 2019). Libraries were prepared through the immunoSEQ multiplex PCR assay. TCRdb carries this immuneACCESS record with in-frame sequences only. Its versions omit some clonotypes, under half of them owing to an unresolved V gene in the studies checked, with the rest unexplained. The sample table contains around 150,000 clones; only one count was recorded for 75% to 90% of them. Of the sample, approximately 2.1% is held by the ten largest clones. Sequenced material: PBMCs. The origin of the receptors is a woman aged 18-29 years in good health and CMV-seronegative.

The chain couples TRBV27 to TRBJ1-6; D not certain. The CDR3 is 14 amino acids. Trimming stripped 4 bases from V and 9 bases from J, with 13 bases between. Germline CDR1 reads MNHEY; CDR2 reads SMNVEV (reference sequence). The CDR3: CASSSLEASSPLHF. The CDR3 coding sequence is TGTGCCAGCAGTTCTCTTGAGGCGAGTTCACCCCTCCACTTT.

The genes are TRBV30 and TRBJ1-3, with TRBD1 identical over 7 bases. The trim removed 2 bases at V and 1 base at J, leaving 8 bases unmatched. CDR1 and CDR2 from the germline V gene are GTSNPN and SVGIG (reference sequence). The CDR3 sequence is 16 residues long. CDR3 in DNA: TGTGCCTGGAGTCTCGGGACAGACTTTTCTGGAAACACCATATATTTT. This codes for CAWSLGTDFSGNTIYF.

The rearrangement joins TRBV5-1 to TRBJ2-7; 11 bases are a match to TRBD2. In germline, CDR1 is SGHRS, CDR2 YFSETQ. This CDR3 region has 18 residues. J lost 4 bases, V lost 6 bases, and 18 bases had no gene match. The CDR3 nucleotides are TGCGCCAGCACCTTTGGCTATAACTTAGCGGGAGGGAGGTACGAGCAGTACTTC. Its translation: CASTFGYNLAGGRYEQYF. Supplemented by reference TRBV5-1 and TRBJ2-7, the full variable domain reads KAGVTQTPRYLIKTRGQQVTLSCSPISGHRSVSWYQQTPGQGLQFLFEYFSETQRNKGNFPGRFSGRQFSNSRSEMNVSTLELGDSALYLCASTFGYNLAGGRYEQYFGPGTRLTVT.

On this clone: The sample carries other DNA sequences with the same CDR3. The rearrangement joins TRBV18 to TRBJ1-5; D call uncertain. The CDR3 is made up of 15 amino acids. V dropped 3 bases and J dropped 7 bases, with 16 bases sitting between them. Germline V gene sequence: CDR1 KGHSH, CDR2 LQKENI. CDR3 region: CASSPLRGSNQPQHF. The CDR3, as DNA: TGTGCCAGCTCACCTCTGCGAGGGTCGAACCAGCCCCAGCATTTT.

This chain joins TRBV10-3 and TRBJ2-7, with D possibly being TRBD1 (6 bases). From germline, CDR1 is ENHRY and CDR2 SYGVKD. The CDR3 is 14 amino acids. V dropped 6 bases and J dropped 2 bases, with 14 bases sitting between them. CDR3 in amino acids: CAIRIQGLAYEQYF. The CDR3 nucleotides read TGTGCCATCAGGATACAGGGCCTAGCCTACGAGCAGTACTTC.

The CDR3 is CAALKGLLGTEAFF. CDR3 sequence (DNA): TGTGCCGCCCTAAAGGGGCTCCTAGGTACTGAAGCTTTCTTT. The chain uses TRBV28 and TRBJ1-1, with a weak D call TRBD1 (5 bases). This CDR3 contains 14 residues. V was clipped by 11 bases and J by 5 bases, with 21 bases between them. CDR1 is MDHEN and CDR2 is SYDVKM in the germline V gene.

V is TRBV25-1 and J is TRBJ2-4; possibly TRBD1 for D (6 bases). The CDR3 totals 15 residues. Germline assignment: CDR1 MGHDK and CDR2 SYGVNS. V shed 5 bases and J shed 2 bases, with 13 bases lying between them. This CDR3 is CASSPPGHTKNIQYF. The CDR3, as DNA: TGTGCCAGCAGTCCCCCGGGACACACCAAAAACATTCAGTACTTC. The variable domain in full, with the rest retrieved from reference TRBV25-1 and TRBJ2-4, is EADIYQTPRYLVIGTGKKITLECSQTMGHDKMYWYQQDPGMELHLIHYSYGVNSTEKGDLSSESTVSRIRTEHFPLTLESARPSHTSQYLCASSPPGHTKNIQYFGAGTRLSVL.

V usage is TRBV27 and J usage is TRBJ2-2; 7 positions match TRBD1. CDR3 size: 14 residues. CDR1 MNHEY and CDR2 SMNVEV come from the germline V gene (reference sequence). V gave up 6 bases and J gave up 6 bases; unmatched junction bases: 7. CDR3 loop: CASRHTTGPGELFF. CDR3 coding DNA: TGTGCCAGCAGGCACACGACAGGGCCCGGGGAGCTGTTTTTT.

The chain is built from TRBV5-4 and TRBJ2-1; weak D call: TRBD1 (5 bases). This CDR3 has 12 residues. Trimming removed 4 bases from V and 10 bases from J, with 12 bases in between. CDR1 is SGHNT, CDR2 YYREEE, per germline (reference sequence). The CDR3 sequence is CASSLQTDEQFF. DNA for the CDR3: TGTGCCAGCAGCCTGCAGACAGACGAGCAGTTCTTC.

This clone was seen at least ten times. The chain carries TRBV27 and TRBJ1-2; 9 bases are shared with TRBD1. Germline CDR1 is MNHEY and CDR2 is SMNVEV (reference sequence). The CDR3 contains 14 residues. Unmatched junction bases numbered 6, after V lost 4 bases and J lost 6 bases. The CDR3 loop reads CASSSPRTGDGYTF. The CDR3 bases are TGTGCCAGCAGTTCCCCCCGGACAGGGGATGGCTACACCTTC.